The source of this T cell receptor beta chain is a study of blood T cell repertoires in COVID-19. This CDR3 region has 13 residues. Trimming took 3 bases from V and 1 from J, leaving 6 bases between them. Germline CDR1 reads KGHSH; CDR2 reads LQKENI. Clones were read by immunoSEQ multiplex PCR, and TCRdb kept only the in-frame ones, dropping some. The data show 210,000 or so clones, roughly nine tenths seen once. The TCR was taken from a man aged 25 to 40 with acute or convalescent COVID-19. Sequencing was performed on peripheral blood. V is TRBV18 and J is TRBJ1-1; no firm D call. The CDR3 DNA is TGTGCCAGCTCACCGGCAGAGAACACTGAAGCTTTCTTT. Translation gives CASSPAENTEAFF.